This TCR beta chain appears in the sequencing data of a study of shared clonotypes between healthy human individuals. Study context: The composition of the donors was a couple of women and a few men aged 18 to 49.

In the original processing: In the immunoSEQ data, sequences were junction-only and lacked quality scores, so filtering differed. Sequenced by immunoSEQ multiplex PCR; TCRdb stores in-frame clones only, minus some. V and J calls plus clone size are reproduced from that table; the DNA served to infer D and trimming. The table has hundreds of thousands of clones, 95% to 97% seen once. Partitioning of CD4+ cells yielded a CD45RA+ naive subset and a CD45RA-negative memory subset. Germline V gene lookup returns CDR1 SEHNR and CDR2 FQNEAQ (reference sequence). This CDR3 spans 15 amino acids. Trimming removed 5 bases from V and 3 bases from J, with 17 bases in between.

The sequenced sample consisted of naive CD4+ T cells sorted from blood. Subset defined: CD45RA+ positively selected. This receptor was taken from a woman aged 25-40 years in good health. This sequence joins TRBV7-9 and TRBJ2-7; D gene unclear. For the CDR3, the DNA is TGTGCCAGCAGCCCAGTTTGGCGAGCAAACTACGAGCAGTACTTC. It yields the protein CASSPVWRANYEQYF.